The source of this TCR beta chain is a study of glioma-infiltrating T cells after dendritic cell vaccination. CDR3 length: 15 residues. Per germline, CDR1 SGHNT and CDR2 YYREEE (reference sequence). V lost 0 bases to trimming and J lost 4 bases; unmatched junction nucleotides: 4. Study-wide results and caveats: Higher pretreatment TIL content predicted longer progression-free time and survival.

Concerning this clone: Its antigen is undetermined.

Isocitrate dehydrogenase mutation was absent in all glioblastoma patients. TCRB CDR3 was amplified from 2 ug genomic DNA or less. Amplification used 60 V beta primers and 13 J beta primers. Here immunoSEQ multiplex PCR was the method, and the copy in TCRdb shows in-frame clones only, minus some. The sample lists about 50,000 clones, 85% to 90% occurring once. The sample in question was blood, obtained before dendritic cell vaccination. The TCR sequence derives from a human donor with glioblastoma. V and J are TRBV5-4 and TRBJ2-3, with 8 bases lining up with TRBD2. CDR3 sequence: CASSLDRGRPDTQYF. The CDR3 coding sequence is TGTGCCAGCAGCTTGGATCGCGGGAGGCCAGATACGCAGTATTTT.